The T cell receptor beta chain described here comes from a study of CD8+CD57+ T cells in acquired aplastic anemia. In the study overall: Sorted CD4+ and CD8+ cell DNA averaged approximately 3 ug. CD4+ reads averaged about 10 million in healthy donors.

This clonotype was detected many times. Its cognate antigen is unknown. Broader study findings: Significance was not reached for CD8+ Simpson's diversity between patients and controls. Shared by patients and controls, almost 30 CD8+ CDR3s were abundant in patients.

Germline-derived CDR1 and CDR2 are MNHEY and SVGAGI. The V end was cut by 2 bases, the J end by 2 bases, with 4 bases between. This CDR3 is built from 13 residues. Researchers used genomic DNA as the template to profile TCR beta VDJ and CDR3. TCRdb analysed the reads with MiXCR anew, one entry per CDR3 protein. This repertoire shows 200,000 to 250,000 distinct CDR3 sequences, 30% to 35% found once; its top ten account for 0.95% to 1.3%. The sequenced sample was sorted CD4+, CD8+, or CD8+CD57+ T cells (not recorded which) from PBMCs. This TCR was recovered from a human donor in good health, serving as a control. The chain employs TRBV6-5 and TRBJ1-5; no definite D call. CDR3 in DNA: TGTGCCAGCAGTTACAACGGCAATCAGCCCCAGCATTTT. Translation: CASSYNGNQPQHF.